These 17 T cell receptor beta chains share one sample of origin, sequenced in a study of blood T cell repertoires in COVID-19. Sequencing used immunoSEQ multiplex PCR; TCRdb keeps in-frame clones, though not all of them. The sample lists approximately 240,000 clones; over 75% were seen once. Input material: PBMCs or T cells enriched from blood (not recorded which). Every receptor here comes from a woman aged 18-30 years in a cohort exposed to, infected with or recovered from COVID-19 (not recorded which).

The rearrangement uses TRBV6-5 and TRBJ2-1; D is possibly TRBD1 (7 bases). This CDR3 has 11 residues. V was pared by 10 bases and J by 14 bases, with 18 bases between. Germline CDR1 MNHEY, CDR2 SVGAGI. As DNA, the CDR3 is TGTGCCACCGAGGGGCAGGGGGGTAAGTTCTTC. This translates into CATEGQGGKFF.

CDR3 amino acids: CAWSRQGSTEAFF. The DNA for the CDR3 is TGTGCCTGGAGTAGACAGGGGAGTACTGAAGCTTTCTTT. The chain carries TRBV30 and TRBJ1-1; 8 bases align to TRBD1. The germline gives CDR1 GTSNPN, CDR2 SVGIG (reference sequence). The V and J ends lost 2 bases and 5 bases, in that order; junction bases with no gene match: 4. This CDR3 comprises 13 residues.

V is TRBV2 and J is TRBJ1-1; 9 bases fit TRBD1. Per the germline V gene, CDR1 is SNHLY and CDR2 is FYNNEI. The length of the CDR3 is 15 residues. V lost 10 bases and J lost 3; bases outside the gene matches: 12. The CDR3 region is CANPPGQGADTEAFF. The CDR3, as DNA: TGTGCCAACCCCCCGGGACAGGGTGCGGACACTGAAGCTTTCTTT.

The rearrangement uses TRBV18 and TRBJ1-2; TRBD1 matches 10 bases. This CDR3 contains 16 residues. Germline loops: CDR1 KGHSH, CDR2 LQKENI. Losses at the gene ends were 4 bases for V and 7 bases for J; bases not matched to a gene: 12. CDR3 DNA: TGTGCCAGCTCACTACCCTGGGGACAGGGGTTCTTTGGCTACACCTTC. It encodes CASSLPWGQGFFGYTF.

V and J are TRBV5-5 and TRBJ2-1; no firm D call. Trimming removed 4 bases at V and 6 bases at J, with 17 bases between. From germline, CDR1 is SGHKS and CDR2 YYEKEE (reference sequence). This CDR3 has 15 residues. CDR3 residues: CASSPQYLVRNEQFF. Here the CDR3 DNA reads TGTGCCAGCAGCCCGCAATACTTGGTCCGCAATGAGCAGTTCTTC.

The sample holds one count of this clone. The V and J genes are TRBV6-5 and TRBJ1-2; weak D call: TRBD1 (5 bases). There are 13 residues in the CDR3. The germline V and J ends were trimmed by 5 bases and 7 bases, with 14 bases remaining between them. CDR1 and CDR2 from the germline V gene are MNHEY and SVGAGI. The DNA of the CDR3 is TGTGCCAGCAGTCAGGGAGGGGTGGGTGGCTACACCTTC. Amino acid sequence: CASSQGGVGGYTF.

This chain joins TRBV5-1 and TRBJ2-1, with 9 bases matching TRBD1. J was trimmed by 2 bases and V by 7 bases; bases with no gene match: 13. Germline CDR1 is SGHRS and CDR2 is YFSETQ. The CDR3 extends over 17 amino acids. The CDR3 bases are TGCGCCAGCTCCGGGACAGGGTTTTCCTTAACCTACAATGAGCAGTTCTTC. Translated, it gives CASSGTGFSLTYNEQFF.

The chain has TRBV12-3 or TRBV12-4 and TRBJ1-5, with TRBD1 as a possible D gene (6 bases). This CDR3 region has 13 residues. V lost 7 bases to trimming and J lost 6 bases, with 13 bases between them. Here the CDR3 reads CASTQQGPQPQHF. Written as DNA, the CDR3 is TGTGCCAGCACCCAACAGGGTCCTCAGCCCCAGCATTTT.

In nucleotides, the CDR3 is TGTGCCATCACGGACAGGGATCGAGAGACCCAGTACTTC. Residues: CAITDRDRETQYF. The rearrangement joins TRBV6-5 to TRBJ2-5, with TRBD1 identical over 8 bases. The V gene's germline CDR1 is MNHEY and CDR2 SVGAGI. Germline trimming cut 10 bases from V and 4 bases from J; bases unmatched to any gene: 8. CDR3 length: 13 amino acids.

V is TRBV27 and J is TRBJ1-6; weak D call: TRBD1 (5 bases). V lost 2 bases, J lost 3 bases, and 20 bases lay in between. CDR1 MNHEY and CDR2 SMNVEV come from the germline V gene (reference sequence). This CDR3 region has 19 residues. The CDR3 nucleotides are TGTGCCAGCAGTTTAACTCGGTGGGCAGGGTCTCGCTATAATTCACCCCTCCACTTT. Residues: CASSLTRWAGSRYNSPLHF.

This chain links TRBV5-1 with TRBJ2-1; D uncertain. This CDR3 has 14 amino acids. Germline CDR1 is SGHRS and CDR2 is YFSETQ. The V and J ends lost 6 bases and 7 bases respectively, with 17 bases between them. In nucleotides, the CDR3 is TGCGCCAGCACAGACCCTAGGCTCGGGAATGAGCAGTTCTTC. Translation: CASTDPRLGNEQFF.

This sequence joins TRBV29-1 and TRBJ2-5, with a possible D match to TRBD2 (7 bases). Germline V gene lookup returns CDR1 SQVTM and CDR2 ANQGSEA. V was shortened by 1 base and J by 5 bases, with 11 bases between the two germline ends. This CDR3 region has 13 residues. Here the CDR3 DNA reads TGCAGCGTTGAAGGAGGGGGGGGTGAGACCCAGTACTTC. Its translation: CSVEGGGGETQYF.

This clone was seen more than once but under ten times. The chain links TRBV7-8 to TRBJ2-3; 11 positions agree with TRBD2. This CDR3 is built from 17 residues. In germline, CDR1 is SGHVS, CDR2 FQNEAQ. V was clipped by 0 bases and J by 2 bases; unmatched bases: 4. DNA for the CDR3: TGTGCCAGCAGCTTAGCGTTGACTAGCGGGGTCACAGATACGCAGTATTTT. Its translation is CASSLALTSGVTDTQYF.

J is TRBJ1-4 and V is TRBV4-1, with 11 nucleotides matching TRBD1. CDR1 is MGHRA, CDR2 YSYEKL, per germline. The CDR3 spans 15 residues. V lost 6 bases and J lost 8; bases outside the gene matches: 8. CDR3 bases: TGCGCCAGCAGACCTTTCGGGACAGGGGGGGAAAAACTGTTTTTT. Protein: CASRPFGTGGEKLFF.

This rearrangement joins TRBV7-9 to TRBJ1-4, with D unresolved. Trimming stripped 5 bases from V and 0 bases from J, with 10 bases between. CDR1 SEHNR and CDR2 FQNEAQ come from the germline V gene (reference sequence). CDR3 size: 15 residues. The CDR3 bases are TGTGCCAGCAGCCGAGATAGAACAACTAATGAAAAACTGTTTTTT. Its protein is CASSRDRTTNEKLFF.

The CDR3 sequence: CASSPWDRAYEQYF. The CDR3 nucleotides are TGTGCCAGCTCACCTTGGGACAGGGCCTACGAGCAGTACTTC. The chain links TRBV18 to TRBJ2-7; TRBD1 matches at 9 bases. Trimming cost V 3 bases and J 2 bases; bases outside gene matches: 2. The CDR3 extends over 14 amino acids. Germline CDR1 and CDR2: KGHSH and LQKENI.

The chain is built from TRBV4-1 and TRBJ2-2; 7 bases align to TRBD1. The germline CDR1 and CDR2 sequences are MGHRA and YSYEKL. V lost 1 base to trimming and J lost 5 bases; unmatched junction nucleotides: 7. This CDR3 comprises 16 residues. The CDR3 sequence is CASSQVGDRPTGELFF. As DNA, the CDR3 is TGCGCCAGCAGCCAAGTCGGGGACAGACCAACCGGGGAGCTGTTTTTT.